Listed below are T cell receptor beta chains from one sample, sequenced in a study of cytomegalovirus exposure and HLA in healthy donors. Here immunoSEQ multiplex PCR was the method, and the copy in TCRdb shows in-frame clones only, minus some. Altogether around 120,000 clones are present, 88% being singletons, with the ten largest covering nearly 4.5%. Sequencing was done on a sample of PBMCs. Receptors were obtained from a man aged 18 to 30 in good health and CMV-seropositive. The CDR3 runs from the conserved cysteine through the conserved F or W. A D gene is named only where the DNA matches it firmly. A row's size may be missing; if present it is once, few, many or a size class.

>TRBJ2-3|TRBD2|TRBV6-4|-
TGTGCCAGCAGCCCGCTTACTAGCGGGGCTACAGATACGCAGTATTTT
CASSPLTSGATDTQYF
>TRBJ2-5|-|TRBV5-1|few
TGCGCCAGCAGCTTGGGGGTCCCAGGGGAACAAGAGACCCAGTACTTC
CASSLGVPGEQETQYF
>TRBJ1-2|-|TRBV6-6|-
TGTGCCAGCAGTATAAACCCCCTTACGGACAGCGGGAACACCTTC
CASSINPLTDSGNTF
>TRBJ1-1|TRBD1|TRBV18|-
TGTGCCAGCTCTATCGGGACAGGGGCCGCCACTGAAGCTTTCTTT
CASSIGTGAATEAFF
>TRBJ1-2|TRBD1|TRBV2|-
TGTCAATGGGGGACAGGGGGAAAGGGCAACTATGGCTACACCTTC
CQWGTGGKGNYGYTF
>TRBJ1-6|-|TRBV2|-
TGTGCCAGCATGGAGGGAAGGAATTCACCCCTCCACTTT
CASMEGRNSPLHF
>TRBJ1-6|TRBD1|TRBV4-3|-
TGCGCCAGCAGCCAAGTCCGACAGGGGTATTCACCCCTCCACTTT
CASSQVRQGYSPLHF
>TRBJ2-7|-|TRBV6-1|-
TGTGCCAGCAGTATTCCTACTAAAGGCGAGCAGTACTTC
CASSIPTKGEQYF
>TRBJ2-1|TRBD2|TRBV4-3|-
TGCGCCAGCAGCCACGGGACTAGCGGGGGGGGTATTGGGAATGAGCAGTTCTTC
CASSHGTSGGGIGNEQFF
>TRBJ1-4|-|TRBV2|-
TGTGCCAGCCGCGGGGGAGCAGGGAATGAAAAACTGTTTTTT
CASRGGAGNEKLFF
>TRBJ2-3|TRBD1|TRBV25-1|once
TGTGCCAGCAGTCCGCCGACAGGGGCCAGCACAGATACGCAGTATTTT
CASSPPTGASTDTQYF